The 27 T cell receptor beta chains presented below share a single source sample, sequenced in a study of cytomegalovirus exposure and HLA in healthy donors. PCR was performed using 60 Vbeta and 13 Jbeta primers. Assay: immunoSEQ multiplex PCR; the TCRdb copy retains only in-frame clones and omits some. The data show 97,000 or so clones, around 60% seen once. The sequenced sample was PBMCs. These TCRs come from a human donor in good health.

The rearrangement uses TRBV5-1 and TRBJ2-7, with 9 positions matching TRBD1. There are 15 residues in the CDR3. Germline trimming cut 4 bases from V and 0 bases from J; bases unmatched to any gene: 5. Germline V CDR1 and CDR2: SGHRS, YFSETQ. The CDR3 DNA reads TGCGCCAGCAGCCCGGACAGGGGAGTCTCCTACGAGCAGTACTTC. Protein sequence: CASSPDRGVSYEQYF.

J is TRBJ2-1 and V is TRBV2, with D perhaps matching TRBD2 (5 bases). Germline V gene lookup returns CDR1 SNHLY and CDR2 FYNNEI. V gave up 6 bases and J gave up 6 bases, with 18 bases separating them. The CDR3 is 15 residues long. The CDR3 is CASRAGLALLNEQFF. The CDR3 bases are TGTGCCAGCAGGGCAGGCCTAGCACTACTCAATGAGCAGTTCTTC.

The V and J genes are TRBV19 and TRBJ2-7; D is unclear. The germline gives CDR1 LNHDA, CDR2 SQIVND (reference sequence). V was trimmed by 6 bases and J by 3 bases, leaving 18 bases between them. The CDR3 has 15 residues. The CDR3 bases are TGTGCCAGTAGATCGACTCACCAGCCCCACTACGAGCAGTACTTC. Translation gives CASRSTHQPHYEQYF.

This clone appeared once. The V gene is TRBV19, the J gene TRBJ1-5, with TRBD1 as a possible D gene (5 bases). Germline CDR1 LNHDA, CDR2 SQIVND (reference sequence). Trimming left V 3 bases short and J 1 base short, with 7 bases between. The CDR3 runs to 14 residues. The CDR3 region is CASSIGGSNQPQHF. As DNA, the CDR3 is TGTGCCAGTAGTATCGGGGGGAGCAATCAGCCCCAGCATTTT. Full variable domain (outside the CDR3, taken from reference TRBV19 and TRBJ1-5): DGGITQSPKYLFRKEGQNVTLSCEQNLNHDAMYWYRQDPGQGLRLIYYSQIVNDFQKGDIAEGYSVSREKKESFPLTVTSAQKNPTAFYLCASSIGGSNQPQHFGDGTRLSIL.

This chain uses TRBV2 with TRBJ2-7, with 7 positions matching TRBD1. CDR1 and CDR2 from the germline V gene are SNHLY and FYNNEI. The CDR3 runs 13 residues. V lost 5 bases to trimming and J lost 5 bases; unmatched junction nucleotides: 6. The CDR3 here is CASSQRGRDEQYF. CDR3 DNA: TGTGCCAGCAGTCAGAGGGGGCGCGACGAGCAGTACTTC.

This clone was counted a few times. The chain combines TRBV23-1 with TRBJ2-1; TRBD2 might be the D (5 bases). TRBV23-1 is identified as an open reading frame with a role that is uncertain. The ends were cut back, 4 bases at V and 2 bases at J, with 9 bases in the middle. This CDR3 contains 14 residues. As DNA, the CDR3 is TGCGCCAGCAGTCGGACTCGACCCTACAATGAGCAGTTCTTC. Translating it yields CASSRTRPYNEQFF.

This chain uses TRBV5-1 with TRBJ2-4; TRBD1 matches at 12 bases. CDR3 length equals 19 residues. V dropped 4 bases and J dropped 1; count of bases not matched to a gene: 12. Germline CDR1 is SGHRS and CDR2 is YFSETQ. CDR3 bases: TGCGCCAGCAGCCAGGGCCGGGACAGGGGGCGCGTGGCCAAAAACATTCAGTACTTC. Its protein is CASSQGRDRGRVAKNIQYF. The full variable domain, completed using reference TRBV5-1 and TRBJ2-4, is KAGVTQTPRYLIKTRGQQVTLSCSPISGHRSVSWYQQTPGQGLQFLFEYFSETQRNKGNFPGRFSGRQFSNSRSEMNVSTLELGDSALYLCASSQGRDRGRVAKNIQYFGAGTRLSVL.

CDR3 nucleotide sequence: TGTGCCAGCAGTTCGATCTCGACAGGGCCTATCTACGAGCAGTACTTC. Protein product: CASSSISTGPIYEQYF. This sequence joins TRBV27 and TRBJ2-7; 7 bases are shared with TRBD1. Losses at the gene ends were 4 bases for V and 3 bases for J; bases not matched to a gene: 12. Germline V gives CDR1 MNHEY, CDR2 SMNVEV (reference sequence). The CDR3 runs 16 residues.

The V gene is TRBV4-1, the J gene TRBJ1-2, with unresolved D. The CDR3 runs to 15 residues. Germline V gene sequence: CDR1 MGHRA, CDR2 YSYEKL. The V end lost 0 bases, the J end lost 8 bases, and 16 bases lay between the germline ends. The CDR3 here is CASSQDRSRGSGYTF. The CDR3, as DNA: TGCGCCAGCAGCCAAGATCGTAGTCGGGGAAGCGGCTACACCTTC.

This clone was detected only a few times. The V and J genes are TRBV2 and TRBJ2-1; D is ambiguous. Germline V CDR1 and CDR2: SNHLY, FYNNEI. The length of the CDR3 is 12 residues. The V and J ends lost 3 bases and 6 bases respectively, with 6 bases between them. CDR3 DNA: TGTGCCAGCAGTGAGTCTATCAATGAGCAGTTCTTC. It specifies CASSESINEQFF. The full variable domain, rest sourced from reference TRBV2 and TRBJ2-1, is EPEVTQTPSHQVTQMGQEVILRCVPISNHLYFYWYRQILGQKVEFLVSFYNNEISEKSEIFDDQFSVERPDGSNFTLKIRSTKLEDSAMYFCASSESINEQFFGPGTRLTVL.

The chain joins TRBV6-1 to TRBJ1-2; 8 nucleotides line up with TRBD1. Germline CDR1 reads MNHNS; CDR2 reads SASEGT. This CDR3 comprises 15 residues. The J segment lost 6 bases and the V segment lost 2 bases, leaving 8 bases of the junction unmatched. The CDR3 coding sequence is TGTGCCAGCAGTGAACGGGCAGGGGGCACGGATGGCTACACCTTC. As protein: CASSERAGGTDGYTF.

This clone was seen a few times. V is TRBV2 and J is TRBJ1-4; D call uncertain. The CDR3 is made up of 14 amino acids. V lost 4 bases, J lost 7 bases, and 13 bases lay in between. CDR1 is SNHLY, CDR2 FYNNEI, per germline. CDR3 DNA sequence: TGTGCCAGCAGTGGTGCGGGGTGGGGTGAAAAACTGTTTTTT. Protein product: CASSGAGWGEKLFF.

This clone was counted a few times. The chain links TRBV12-1 to TRBJ1-1; the table's TRBD1 call for D was not verified on the DNA. TRBV12-1 is a pseudogene locus. This CDR3 comprises 14 residues. Here the CDR3 DNA reads TGTGCCAGCAACCGGGACAGGGGGCTTACTGAAGCTTTCTTT. This translates into CASNRDRGLTEAFF.

Only a few counts were recorded for this clone. The CDR3 DNA reads as TGTGCTAGTCAGAGGGGGCTCGGTGAAGCTTTCTTT. Protein: CASQRGLGEAFF. The chain carries TRBV12-5 and TRBJ1-1; 7 positions agree with TRBD1. After removal of 8 bases from V and 7 bases from J, the junction contained 7 bases not matched to a gene. CDR1 and CDR2 (germline): LGHNT, FRNRAP. The CDR3 loop spans 12 amino acids. Full variable domain (missing parts from reference TRBV12-5 and TRBJ1-1): DARVTQTPRHKVTEMGQEVTMRCQPILGHNTVFWYRQTMMQGLELLAYFRNRAPLDDSGMPKDRFSAEMPDATLATLKIQPSEPRDSAVYFCASQRGLGEAFFGQGTRLTVV.

This clone was detected only a few times. The J gene is TRBJ1-5, the V gene TRBV28; no reliable D call. Germline CDR1 reads MDHEN; CDR2 reads SYDVKM. The CDR3 length is 17 residues. V was trimmed by 4 bases and J by 0 bases, leaving 16 bases between them. CDR3 sequence (DNA): TGTGCCAGCAGTTACCTAGGCAGCGGATATAGCAATCAGCCCCAGCATTTT. Translating gives CASSYLGSGYSNQPQHF.

This chain links TRBV4-2 with TRBJ2-6, with D hard to call. Between the trimmed V and J ends, which lost 4 bases and 2 bases, there was a span of 12 bases. The CDR3 spans 16 residues. Per germline, CDR1 LGHNA and CDR2 YNFKEQ. The CDR3 sequence: CASSPSQYPGANVLTF. CDR3 in DNA: TGTGCCAGCAGCCCCTCACAGTACCCTGGGGCCAACGTCCTGACTTTC.

This sequence joins TRBV5-4 and TRBJ2-7, with 14 bases matching TRBD2. The trim removed 3 bases at V and 1 base at J, leaving 12 bases unmatched. Per germline, CDR1 SGHNT and CDR2 YYREEE (reference sequence). This CDR3 spans 19 amino acids. DNA of the CDR3: TGTGCCAGCAGCTCGCCGGGACTAGCGGGAGACAAGGGGTCCTACGAGCAGTACTTC. Its protein is CASSSPGLAGDKGSYEQYF.

The CDR3 sequence is CASSRGQANEQFF. DNA of the CDR3: TGCGCCAGCAGCCGGGGACAGGCAAATGAGCAGTTCTTC. The V and J genes are TRBV5-1 and TRBJ2-1; 8 nucleotides line up with TRBD1. Germline V gene lookup returns CDR1 SGHRS and CDR2 YFSETQ. The V gene end was trimmed by 4 bases and the J gene end by 7 bases; junction bases not matched to a gene: 4. The CDR3 contains 13 residues.

The chain employs TRBV6-5 and TRBJ1-5, with TRBD1 matching over 8 bases. There are 14 residues in the CDR3. The ends lost 4 bases at V and 7 bases at J; junction bases unmatched: 6. Germline V CDR1 and CDR2: MNHEY, SVGAGI. The CDR3, as DNA: TGTGCCAGCAGTTCCGGGACAGGTGGACAGCCCCAGCATTTT. It codes for CASSSGTGGQPQHF.

The genes are TRBV11-2 and TRBJ2-7; 10 bases match TRBD1. CDR1 SGHAT and CDR2 FQNNGV come from the germline V gene. The CDR3 sequence is 17 residues long. Trimming took 1 base from V and 4 from J; bases not matched to a gene: 10. The CDR3 is CASSLGQGALSRYEQYF. The CDR3 DNA reads as TGTGCCAGCAGCTTAGGACAGGGGGCCCTCTCTAGGTACGAGCAGTACTTC.

The chain links TRBV29-1 to TRBJ1-2; D may be TRBD1 (5 bases). Deletions cut 4 bases from V and 3 bases from J, with 12 bases between. In germline, CDR1 is SQVTM, CDR2 ANQGSEA. This CDR3 contains 13 residues. The CDR3 loop reads CSVAPGGYYGYTF. CDR3 in DNA: TGCAGCGTTGCCCCCGGGGGGTACTATGGCTACACCTTC.

This clone has just a few counts. The CDR3 DNA reads as TGTGCCTGGAGGCCTTCCGTAGCGGGAGGGCAGTACTTC. This sequence encodes CAWRPSVAGGQYF. V is TRBV30 and J is TRBJ2-7; 10 bases agree with TRBD2. V dropped 3 bases and J dropped 9; count of bases not matched to a gene: 8. The CDR3 is made up of 13 amino acids. Germline assignment: CDR1 GTSNPN and CDR2 SVGIG (reference sequence).

The chain has TRBV5-4 and TRBJ2-3, with 7 bases aligning to TRBD2. Germline V gene data show CDR1 as SGHNT and CDR2 as YYREEE (reference sequence). V dropped 2 bases and J dropped 3; count of bases not matched to a gene: 6. This CDR3 has 15 residues. The CDR3 nucleotides are TGTGCCAGCAGCTTCAGCGCTAGCGGAACAGATACGCAGTATTTT. It is translated as CASSFSASGTDTQYF.

The chain recombines TRBV27 with TRBJ2-3, with 7 bases aligning to TRBD2. V gave up 6 bases and J gave up 4 bases; unmatched junction bases: 28. CDR1 MNHEY and CDR2 SMNVEV come from the germline V gene (reference sequence). The CDR3 has 21 residues. CDR3 protein: CASRESTQWGSGYRPPDTQYF. The CDR3, as DNA: TGTGCCAGCAGAGAATCTACCCAGTGGGGTAGCGGGTACCGCCCCCCAGATACGCAGTATTTT.

The CDR3 DNA follows: TGTGCCAGGGTGATTAGGGCGACAGGGAGTTATGGCTACACCTTC. Translated: CARVIRATGSYGYTF. The chain has TRBV30 and TRBJ1-2, with TRBD1 identical over 7 bases. Germline CDR1 and CDR2: GTSNPN and SVGIG (reference sequence). V shed 8 bases and J 5 bases; nucleotides not matched to a gene: 17. The CDR3 spans 15 residues.

This clone was counted a single time. The chain couples TRBV28 to TRBJ2-7, with 8 bases that match TRBD2. CDR1 and CDR2 (germline): MDHEN, SYDVKM. This CDR3 has 17 residues. V lost 3 bases, J lost 3 bases, and 13 bases stayed unmatched. CDR3 sequence (DNA): TGTGCCAGCAGTTTCTATAGCGGGGCAATTCTGATCTACGAGCAGTACTTC. The encoded protein is CASSFYSGAILIYEQYF.

J is TRBJ2-7 and V is TRBV27, with TRBD1 identical over 9 bases. Germline V CDR1 and CDR2: MNHEY, SMNVEV (reference sequence). CDR3 length: 15 residues. After removal of 3 bases from V and 5 bases from J, the junction contained 8 bases not matched to a gene. The CDR3 protein is CASSLSQGALDEQYF. CDR3 bases: TGTGCCAGCAGTTTGTCACAGGGGGCGCTCGACGAGCAGTACTTC.